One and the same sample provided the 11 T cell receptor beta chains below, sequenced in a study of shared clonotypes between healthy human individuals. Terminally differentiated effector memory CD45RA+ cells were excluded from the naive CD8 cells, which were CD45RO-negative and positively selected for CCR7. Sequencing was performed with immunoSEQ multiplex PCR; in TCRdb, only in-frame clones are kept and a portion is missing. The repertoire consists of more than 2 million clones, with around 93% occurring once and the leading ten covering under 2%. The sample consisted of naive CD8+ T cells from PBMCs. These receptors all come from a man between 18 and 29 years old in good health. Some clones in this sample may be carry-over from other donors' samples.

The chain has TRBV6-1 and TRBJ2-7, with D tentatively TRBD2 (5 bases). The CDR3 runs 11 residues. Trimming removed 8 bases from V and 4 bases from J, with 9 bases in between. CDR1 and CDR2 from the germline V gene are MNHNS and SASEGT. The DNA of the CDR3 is TGTGCCAGCGATAGCGTATACGAGCAGTACTTC. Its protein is CASDSVYEQYF.

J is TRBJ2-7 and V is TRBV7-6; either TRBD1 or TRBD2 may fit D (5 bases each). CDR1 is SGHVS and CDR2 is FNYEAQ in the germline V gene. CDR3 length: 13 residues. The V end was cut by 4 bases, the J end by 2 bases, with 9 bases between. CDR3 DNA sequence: TGTGCCAGCAGCTCGGGGCCAACCTACGAGCAGTACTTC. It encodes CASSSGPTYEQYF.

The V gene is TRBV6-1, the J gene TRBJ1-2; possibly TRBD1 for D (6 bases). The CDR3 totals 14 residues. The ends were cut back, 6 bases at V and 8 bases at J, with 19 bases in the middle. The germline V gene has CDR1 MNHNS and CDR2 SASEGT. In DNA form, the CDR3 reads TGTGCCAGCAGGGGTAGGGGGGGAGGAGACGGCTACACCTTC. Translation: CASRGRGGGDGYTF.

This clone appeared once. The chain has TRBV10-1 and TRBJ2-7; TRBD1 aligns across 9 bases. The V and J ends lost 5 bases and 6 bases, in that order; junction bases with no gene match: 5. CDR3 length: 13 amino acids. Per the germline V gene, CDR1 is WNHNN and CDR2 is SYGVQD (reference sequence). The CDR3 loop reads CASSWDRVGEQYF. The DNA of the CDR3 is TGCGCCAGCAGTTGGGACAGGGTGGGCGAGCAGTACTTC.

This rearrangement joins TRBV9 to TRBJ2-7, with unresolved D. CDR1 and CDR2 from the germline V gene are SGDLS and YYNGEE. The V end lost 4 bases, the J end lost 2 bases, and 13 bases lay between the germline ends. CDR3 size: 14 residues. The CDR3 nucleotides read TGTGCCAGCAGCCCAACAAGCCCGACCTACGAGCAGTACTTC. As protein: CASSPTSPTYEQYF.

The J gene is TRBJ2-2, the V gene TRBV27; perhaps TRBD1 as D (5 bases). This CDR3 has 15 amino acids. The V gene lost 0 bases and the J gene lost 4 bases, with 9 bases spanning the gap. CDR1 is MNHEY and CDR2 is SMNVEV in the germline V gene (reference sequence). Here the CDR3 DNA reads TGTGCCAGCAGTTTATCTGCAGGGCTCACCGGGGAGCTGTTTTTT. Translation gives CASSLSAGLTGELFF.

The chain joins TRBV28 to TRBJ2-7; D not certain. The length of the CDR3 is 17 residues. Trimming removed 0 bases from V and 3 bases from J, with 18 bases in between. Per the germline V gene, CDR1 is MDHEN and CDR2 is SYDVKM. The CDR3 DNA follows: TGTGCCAGCAGTTTATGGGGTATCTCGGACGGCCTCTACGAGCAGTACTTC. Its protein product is CASSLWGISDGLYEQYF.

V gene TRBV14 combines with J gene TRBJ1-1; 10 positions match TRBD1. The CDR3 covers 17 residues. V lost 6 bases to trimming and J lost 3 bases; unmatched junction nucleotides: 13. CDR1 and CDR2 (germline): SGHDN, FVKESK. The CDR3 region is CASSPSEGQGMHTEAFF. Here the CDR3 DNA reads TGTGCCAGCAGTCCCTCTGAGGGACAGGGGATGCACACTGAAGCTTTCTTT.

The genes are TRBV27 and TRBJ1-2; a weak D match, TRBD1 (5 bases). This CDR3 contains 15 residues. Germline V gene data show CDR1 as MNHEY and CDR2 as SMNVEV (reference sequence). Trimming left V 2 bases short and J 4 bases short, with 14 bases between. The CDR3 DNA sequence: TGTGCCAGCAGTTTAGTGTCGGGGGGAGGCTATGGCTACACCTTC. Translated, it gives CASSLVSGGGYGYTF.

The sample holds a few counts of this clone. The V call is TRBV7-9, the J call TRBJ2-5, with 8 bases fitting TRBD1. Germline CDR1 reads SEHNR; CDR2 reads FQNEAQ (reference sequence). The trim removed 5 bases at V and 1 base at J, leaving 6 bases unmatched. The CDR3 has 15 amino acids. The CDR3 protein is CASSQRTGTQETQYF. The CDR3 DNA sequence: TGTGCCAGCAGCCAACGGACAGGGACCCAAGAGACCCAGTACTTC.

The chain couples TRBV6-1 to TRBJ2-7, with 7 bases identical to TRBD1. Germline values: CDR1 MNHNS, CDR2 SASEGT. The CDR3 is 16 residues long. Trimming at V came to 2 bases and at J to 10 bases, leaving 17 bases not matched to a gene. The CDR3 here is CASSEIRDSESPCQYF. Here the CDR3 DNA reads TGTGCCAGCAGTGAAATTAGGGACAGCGAATCCCCCTGCCAGTACTTC.